A selection of T cell receptor beta chains follows, all from one sample in a study of blood T cells in healthy people across ages. MiXCR was run by TCRdb on the 5' RACE reads, yielding one entry per CDR3 protein. The sample consists of under 800,000 distinct CDR3 sequences, around a fifth of them appearing once. The sample taken for sequencing was blood. The receptor set was obtained from a man between 65 and 80 years old in good health. CDR3s include the opening cysteine and the closing phenylalanine or tryptophan. Each record gives: V gene, J gene, D gene, clone size, CDR3 protein, CDR3 DNA. A D gene is named only where the DNA matches it firmly. Size is omitted from some rows. Given values are once, few, many or a class for expanded clones.

V: TRBV25-1; J: TRBJ2-2; D: -; size: -; CDR3: CASGLAGAGKLFF; DNA: TGTGCCAGCGGTCTGGCTGGGGCGGGAAAGCTGTTTTTT
V: TRBV4-1; J: TRBJ1-3; D: -; size: few; CDR3: CASSQQATMTGNTIYF; DNA: TGCGCCAGCAGTCAGCAAGCGACGATGACTGGAAACACCATATATTTT
V: TRBV18; J: TRBJ2-7; D: TRBD2; size: -; CDR3: CASSSFGLAGGLEQYF; DNA: TGTGCCAGCTCATCCTTCGGACTAGCGGGAGGGCTTGAGCAGTACTTC
V: TRBV5-1; J: TRBJ2-6; D: TRBD1; size: -; CDR3: CASSRGQESSGANVLTF; DNA: TGCGCCAGCAGCAGGGGACAGGAGAGCTCTGGGGCCAACGTCCTGACTTTC
V: TRBV12-3/TRBV12-4; J: TRBJ1-5; D: -; size: -; CDR3: CASSWGMGGGQPQHF; DNA: TGTGCCAGCAGTTGGGGTATGGGAGGCGGTCAGCCCCAGCATTTT
V: TRBV3-1; J: TRBJ1-1; D: -; size: -; CDR3: CASSRPGGGEAFF; DNA: TGTGCCAGCAGCCGCCCGGGAGGGGGTGAAGCTTTCTTT
V: TRBV7-3; J: TRBJ2-6; D: -; size: many; CDR3: CASSLSGVSGANVLTF; DNA: TGTGCCAGCAGCTTATCAGGGGTCTCTGGGGCCAACGTCCTGACTTTC
V: TRBV7-2; J: TRBJ2-1; D: -; size: -; CDR3: CASSLGGRYSYNEQFF; DNA: TGTGCCAGCAGCTTGGGGGGGCGGTACTCCTACAATGAGCAGTTCTTC
V: TRBV6-6; J: TRBJ2-5; D: TRBD2; size: -; CDR3: CAISIRTSGIETQYF; DNA: TGTGCCATCAGTATTAGGACTAGCGGGATTGAGACCCAGTACTTC
V: TRBV7-2; J: TRBJ2-1; D: TRBD2; size: few; CDR3: CASSLGGSGRATYNEQFF; DNA: TGTGCCAGCAGCTTAGGGGGTAGCGGGAGGGCCACCTACAATGAGCAGTTCTTC
V: TRBV7-2; J: TRBJ1-2; D: -; size: -; CDR3: CASSFLEKNYGYTF; DNA: TGTGCCAGCAGCTTCTTGGAGAAGAACTATGGCTACACCTTC
V: TRBV9; J: TRBJ1-2; D: -; size: -; CDR3: CASSGGGSGYGYTF; DNA: TGTGCCAGCAGCGGCGGGGGGTCAGGGTATGGCTACACCTTC
V: TRBV7-3; J: TRBJ2-3; D: TRBD2; size: -; CDR3: CASSASSGSGDTQYF; DNA: TGTGCCAGCAGCGCCTCTAGCGGGAGCGGGGATACGCAGTATTTT
V: TRBV10-3; J: TRBJ2-3; D: -; size: few; CDR3: CAISESREDTQYF; DNA: TGTGCCATCAGTGAGTCACGGGAGGATACGCAGTATTTT
V: TRBV20-1; J: TRBJ1-1; D: -; size: -; CDR3: CSARLLGGEAFF; DNA: TGCAGTGCTAGACTACTCGGAGGGGAAGCTTTCTTT
V: TRBV12-3/TRBV12-4; J: TRBJ2-1; D: TRBD2; size: many; CDR3: CASQERELGEQFF; DNA: TGTGCCAGCCAGGAGCGGGAGCTCGGTGAGCAGTTCTTC
V: TRBV12-5; J: TRBJ1-4; D: -; size: few; CDR3: CASGLDGNEKLFF; DNA: TGTGCTAGTGGTTTGGACGGCAATGAAAAACTGTTTTTT
V: TRBV7-8; J: TRBJ2-5; D: -; size: few; CDR3: CASGRESNNERFF; DNA: TGTGCCAGCGGCAGGGAGAGTAACAATGAGCGGTTCTTC
V: TRBV12-3/TRBV12-4; J: TRBJ2-7; D: TRBD2; size: -; CDR3: CASSPQMTSGSSEQYF; DNA: TGTGCCAGCAGTCCACAGATGACTAGCGGGAGCTCCGAGCAGTACTTC
V: TRBV4-1; J: TRBJ2-7; D: -; size: once; CDR3: CASSQDRGPFYEQYF; DNA: TGCGCCAGCAGCCAAGACAGGGGACCCTTCTACGAGCAGTACTTC
V: TRBV25-1; J: TRBJ2-1; D: -; size: -; CDR3: CASRVARGLYNEQFF; DNA: TGTGCCAGCAGGGTAGCAAGGGGCCTATACAATGAGCAGTTCTTC
V: TRBV9; J: TRBJ2-1; D: TRBD1; size: -; CDR3: CASSVAVDRGRNEQFF; DNA: TGTGCCAGCAGCGTAGCGGTGGACAGGGGGCGAAATGAGCAGTTCTTC
V: TRBV10-3; J: TRBJ2-2; D: TRBD2; size: few; CDR3: CAISGGGTSATGELFF; DNA: TGTGCCATCAGTGGCGGGGGGACTAGCGCCACCGGGGAGCTGTTTTTT
V: TRBV9; J: TRBJ2-2; D: TRBD2; size: -; CDR3: CASRPGLAGAGELFF; DNA: TGTGCCAGCAGACCGGGACTAGCGGGAGCCGGGGAGCTGTTTTTT
V: TRBV24-1; J: TRBJ2-1; D: -; size: -; CDR3: CATSEPSGPQYNEQFF; DNA: TGTGCCACCAGTGAACCTTCGGGACCCCAGTACAATGAGCAGTTCTTC
V: TRBV11-2; J: TRBJ2-7; D: -; size: -; CDR3: CASSLGLGFSYEQYF; DNA: TGTGCCAGCAGCTTAGGACTCGGGTTCTCCTACGAGCAGTACTTC
V: TRBV29-1; J: TRBJ1-2; D: -; size: many; CDR3: CSVVGGNYGYTF; DNA: TGCAGCGTTGTGGGAGGCAACTATGGCTACACCTTC
V: TRBV28; J: TRBJ2-7; D: TRBD1; size: -; CDR3: CASSTGQGVHEQYF; DNA: TGTGCCAGCAGCACGGGACAGGGGGTTCACGAGCAGTACTTC
V: TRBV5-1; J: TRBJ1-2; D: -; size: -; CDR3: CASSFDTSGTENRYTF; DNA: TGCGCCAGCAGCTTTGACACTTCCGGGACGGAGAATCGCTACACCTTC
V: TRBV7-6; J: TRBJ2-5; D: -; size: -; CDR3: CASSSEGASQETQYF; DNA: TGTGCCAGCAGCTCGGAGGGGGCTTCACAAGAGACCCAGTACTTC
V: TRBV2; J: TRBJ2-7; D: -; size: few; CDR3: CASSPEGRWEQYF; DNA: TGTGCCAGCAGTCCAGAGGGAAGATGGGAGCAGTACTTC
V: TRBV20-1; J: TRBJ2-6; D: -; size: few; CDR3: CSASEGSGANVLTF; DNA: TGCAGTGCTAGTGAGGGCTCTGGGGCCAACGTCCTGACTTTC
V: TRBV25-1; J: TRBJ2-2; D: -; size: -; CDR3: CASSDWGRSSPNTGELFF; DNA: TGTGCCAGCAGTGATTGGGGCAGGAGCTCCCCGAACACCGGGGAGCTGTTTTTT
V: TRBV6-2/TRBV6-3; J: TRBJ1-6; D: -; size: many; CDR3: CASSRTDSYNSPLHF; DNA: TGTGCCAGCAGTAGGACGGACTCCTATAATTCACCCCTCCACTTT
V: TRBV7-8; J: TRBJ2-7; D: -; size: few; CDR3: CASSLEQEVGEQYF; DNA: TGTGCCAGCAGCTTAGAGCAAGAGGTAGGGGAGCAGTACTTC
V: TRBV5-8; J: TRBJ1-3; D: -; size: many; CDR3: CASSLVGSGNTIYF; DNA: TGTGCCAGCAGCTTGGTTGGCTCTGGAAACACCATATATTTT
V: TRBV19; J: TRBJ2-3; D: -; size: -; CDR3: CAARGRGTDTQYF; DNA: TGTGCCGCCCGGGGCAGGGGCACAGATACGCAGTATTTT
V: TRBV20-1; J: TRBJ2-3; D: TRBD2; size: few; CDR3: CSAQTGTTSTDTQYF; DNA: TGCAGTGCACAGACGGGGACTACTAGCACAGATACGCAGTATTTT
V: TRBV6-2/TRBV6-3; J: TRBJ2-2; D: -; size: -; CDR3: CASSNLLGGYTGELFF; DNA: TGTGCCAGCAGTAACCTCTTAGGAGGTTACACCGGGGAGCTGTTTTTT
V: TRBV7-9; J: TRBJ2-1; D: -; size: -; CDR3: CASSWQGNEQFF; DNA: TGTGCCAGCAGCTGGCAGGGGAATGAGCAGTTCTTC
V: TRBV11-2; J: TRBJ2-5; D: -; size: few; CDR3: CASSLGREQETQYF; DNA: TGTGCCAGCAGCTTAGGCAGGGAACAAGAGACCCAGTACTTC
V: TRBV5-1; J: TRBJ2-4; D: -; size: -; CDR3: CASSLAVKQGAKNIQYF; DNA: TGCGCCAGCAGCTTGGCGGTCAAGCAAGGGGCCAAAAACATTCAGTACTTC
V: TRBV20-1; J: TRBJ2-3; D: -; size: -; CDR3: CSAAGESTDTQYF; DNA: TGCAGTGCTGCCGGGGAGAGCACAGATACGCAGTATTTT
V: TRBV14; J: TRBJ2-7; D: TRBD2; size: -; CDR3: CASSPAGAPRTQYF; DNA: TGTGCCAGCAGCCCGGCGGGAGCCCCGAGGACGCAGTACTTC
V: TRBV4-1; J: TRBJ2-3; D: -; size: -; CDR3: CASSPKAAYTDTQYF; DNA: TGCGCCAGCAGCCCAAAGGCGGCCTACACAGATACGCAGTATTTT
V: TRBV5-1; J: TRBJ2-2; D: -; size: few; CDR3: CASRWTGTGELFF; DNA: TGCGCCAGCAGATGGACTGGGACCGGGGAGCTGTTTTTT
V: TRBV28; J: TRBJ2-7; D: TRBD1; size: many; CDR3: CASSLQGASYEQYF; DNA: TGTGCCAGCAGTTTACAGGGGGCCTCCTACGAGCAGTACTTC
V: TRBV6-1; J: TRBJ2-3; D: -; size: -; CDR3: CASRTDAQYF; DNA: TGTGCCAGCAGAACAGATGCGCAGTATTTT